The sequence of this T cell receptor (beta chain) was determined in a study of early T cells in non-severe SARS-CoV-2 infection. The ends were cut back, 3 bases at V and 8 bases at J, with 19 bases in the middle. Germline CDR1 and CDR2: DFQATT and SNEGSKA (reference sequence). This CDR3 has 14 residues. This clonotype was picked up many times. MiXCR was run by TCRdb on the 5' RACE reads, yielding one entry per CDR3 protein. This sample yields tens of thousands of distinct CDR3 sequences, of which approximately 4.6% are seen a single time; 16% belongs to the top ten. The rearrangement links TRBV20-1 to TRBJ1-2, with D maybe TRBD1 (6 bases). This receptor was identified in an adult who was a healthcare worker with PCR-confirmed SARS-CoV-2 infection or an uninfected control (not recorded which). The sequencing sample was made of whole blood. The CDR3 sequence is CSASRGGPLSGYTF. The DNA for the CDR3 is TGCAGTGCTAGCCGGGGGGGCCCCTTGTCCGGCTACACCTTC.